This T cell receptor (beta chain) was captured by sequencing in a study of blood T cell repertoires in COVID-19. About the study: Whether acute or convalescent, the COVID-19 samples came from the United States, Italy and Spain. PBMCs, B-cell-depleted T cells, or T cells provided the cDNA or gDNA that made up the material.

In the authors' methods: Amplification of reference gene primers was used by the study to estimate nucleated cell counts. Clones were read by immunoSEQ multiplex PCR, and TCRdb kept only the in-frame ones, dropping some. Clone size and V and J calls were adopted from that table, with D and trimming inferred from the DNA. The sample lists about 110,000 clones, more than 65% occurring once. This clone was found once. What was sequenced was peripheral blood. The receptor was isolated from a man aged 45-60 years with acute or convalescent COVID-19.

CDR3 loop: CASSAYSNTEAFF. The CDR3 nucleotides are TGTGCCAGCAGCGCCTACAGTAACACTGAAGCTTTCTTT. V gene TRBV7-3 combines with J gene TRBJ1-1; D gene uncertain. The CDR3 consists of 13 residues. Looked up from germline, CDR1 is SGHTA and CDR2 is FQGTGA. Between the trimmed V and J ends, which lost 5 bases and 2 bases, there was a span of 9 bases.